This TCR beta chain was identified during a study of blood T cell repertoires in COVID-19. Study in general: The United States, Italy and Spain supplied acute and convalescent COVID-19 samples. The analysed material was cDNA or gDNA that came from T cells, B-cell-depleted T cells, or PBMCs.

Germline CDR1 and CDR2: MNHEY and SMNVEV (reference sequence). The CDR3 contains 15 residues. V lost 1 base, J lost 0 bases, and 10 bases lay in between. Under the authors' procedure: Nucleated cell counts were estimated from reference gene primer amplification. Here immunoSEQ multiplex PCR was the method, and the copy in TCRdb shows in-frame clones only, minus some. That table is the source of V, J and clone size, and D and trimming were worked out from the DNA. Counted here are some 95,000 clones, about 86% occurring once; the ten biggest clones make up 1.2%. This clone turned up a few times. The source of this sequence is a man at least 80 years old with active or convalescent COVID-19. V and J are TRBV27 and TRBJ2-7; weak D call: TRBD2 (7 bases). The sample was peripheral blood. Here the CDR3 reads CASSLWEGGSYEQYF. The CDR3 nucleotides are TGTGCCAGCAGTTTATGGGAGGGGGGCTCCTACGAGCAGTACTTC.